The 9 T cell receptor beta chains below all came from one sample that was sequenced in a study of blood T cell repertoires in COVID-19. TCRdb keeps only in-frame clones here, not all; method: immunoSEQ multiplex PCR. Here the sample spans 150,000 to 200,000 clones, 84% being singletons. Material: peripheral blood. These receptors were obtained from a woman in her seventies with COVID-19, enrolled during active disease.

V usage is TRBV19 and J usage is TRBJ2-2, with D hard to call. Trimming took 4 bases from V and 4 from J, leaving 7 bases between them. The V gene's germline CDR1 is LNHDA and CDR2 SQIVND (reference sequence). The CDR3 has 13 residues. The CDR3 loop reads CASSTLFTGELFF. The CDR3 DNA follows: TGTGCCAGTAGTACCCTCTTCACCGGGGAGCTGTTTTTT.

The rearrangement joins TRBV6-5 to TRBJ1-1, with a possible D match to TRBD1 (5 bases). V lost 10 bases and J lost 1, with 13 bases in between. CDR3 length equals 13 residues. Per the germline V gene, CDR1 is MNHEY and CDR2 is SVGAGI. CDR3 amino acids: CATRQLENTEAFF. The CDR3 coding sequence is TGTGCCACAAGACAGTTGGAGAACACTGAAGCTTTCTTT.

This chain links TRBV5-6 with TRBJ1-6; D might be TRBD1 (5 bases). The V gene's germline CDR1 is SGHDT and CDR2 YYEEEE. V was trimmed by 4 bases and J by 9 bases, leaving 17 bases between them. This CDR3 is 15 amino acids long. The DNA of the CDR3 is TGTGCCAGCAGCGCCTACTCGGCCGGGGGTTCACCCCTCCACTTT. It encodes CASSAYSAGGSPLHF.

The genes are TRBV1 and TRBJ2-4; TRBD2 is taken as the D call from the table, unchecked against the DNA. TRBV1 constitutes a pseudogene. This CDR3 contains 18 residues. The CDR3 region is CTSSRSTSGRVAKNIQYF. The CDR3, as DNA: TGCACCAGCAGCCGATCGACTAGCGGGAGGGTGGCCAAAAACATTCAGTACTTC.

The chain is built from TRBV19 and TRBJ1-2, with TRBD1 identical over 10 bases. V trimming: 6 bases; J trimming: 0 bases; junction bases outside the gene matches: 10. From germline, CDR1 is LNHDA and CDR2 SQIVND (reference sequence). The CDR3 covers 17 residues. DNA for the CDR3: TGTGCCAGTAGCTATTCCGGGACAGGGGAGGCTAACTATGGCTACACCTTC. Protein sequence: CASSYSGTGEANYGYTF.

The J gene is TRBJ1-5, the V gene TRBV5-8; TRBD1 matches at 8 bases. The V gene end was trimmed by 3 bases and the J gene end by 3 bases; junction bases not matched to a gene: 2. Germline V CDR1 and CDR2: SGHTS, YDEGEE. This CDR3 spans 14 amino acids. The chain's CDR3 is CASSWTGFNQPQHF. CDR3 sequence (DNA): TGTGCCAGCAGCTGGACAGGGTTCAATCAGCCCCAGCATTTT.

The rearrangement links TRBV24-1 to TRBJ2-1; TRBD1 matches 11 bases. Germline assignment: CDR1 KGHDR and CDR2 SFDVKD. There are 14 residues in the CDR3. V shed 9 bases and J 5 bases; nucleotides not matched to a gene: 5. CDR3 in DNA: TGTGCCACCTCCGGGACAGGGGGAAACAATGAGCAGTTCTTC. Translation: CATSGTGGNNEQFF.

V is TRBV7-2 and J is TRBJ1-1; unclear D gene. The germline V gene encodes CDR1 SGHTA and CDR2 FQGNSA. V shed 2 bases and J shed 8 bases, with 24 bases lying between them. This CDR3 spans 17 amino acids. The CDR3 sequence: CASSLRLGRGAVWEAFF. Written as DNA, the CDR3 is TGTGCCAGCAGCTTACGACTAGGGCGTGGAGCTGTCTGGGAAGCTTTCTTT.

In DNA form, the CDR3 reads TGTGCCTGGAGTCGCGGGGCGGCAAACACTGAAGCTTTCTTT. This encodes CAWSRGAANTEAFF. The V and J genes are TRBV30 and TRBJ1-1, with TRBD1 as a possible D gene (5 bases). Germline V gives CDR1 GTSNPN, CDR2 SVGIG (reference sequence). V dropped 2 bases and J dropped 2 bases, with 12 bases sitting between them. The CDR3 consists of 14 residues.